The 9 T cell receptor beta chains presented below share a single source sample, sequenced in a study of patients and donors after allogeneic stem cell transplantation. TCRdb used MiXCR to reprocess the RT-PCR reads, holding one entry per CDR3 protein. The data show over 200,000 distinct CDR3 sequences, with about 38% seen just once and roughly 10% held by the top ten. The specimen was blood, either unsorted or a sorted T cell fraction (not recorded which). Receptors were obtained from a human donor who was either an allogeneic HSCT recipient or a stem cell or donor lymphocyte infusion donor (not recorded which). It is not recorded whose cells these are; they may come from a transplant donor.

The chain joins TRBV4-2 to TRBJ2-3; possibly TRBD2 for D (6 bases). Germline lookup yields CDR1 LGHNA and CDR2 YNFKEQ. The V end was cut by 0 bases, the J end by 5 bases, with 15 bases between. This CDR3 has 16 amino acids. In DNA form, the CDR3 reads TGTGCCAGCAGCCAAGACTTGCGGGGTCGAGGAGATACGCAGTATTTT. Encoded protein: CASSQDLRGRGDTQYF.

About this clonotype: Germline is not matched at one junction end, which may reflect a read error. The chain uses TRBV3-1 and TRBJ1-2; no definite D call. Per the germline V gene, CDR1 is LGHDT and CDR2 is YNNKEL (reference sequence). This CDR3 has 15 residues. Here the CDR3 DNA reads TGCGCCAGCAGCCCCCCCGTGAGGAGGAGCGGTGGCTACACCTTC. Its translation is CASSPPVRRSGGYTF.

This clonotype has a handful of counts. This chain uses TRBV29-1 with TRBJ1-5; 8 positions match TRBD1. The germline V gene encodes CDR1 SQVTM and CDR2 ANQGSEA. The CDR3 totals 15 residues. The V segment lost 4 bases and the J segment 2 bases; nucleotides outside the gene matches: 7. The CDR3 protein is CSVANLTGGNQPQHF. The CDR3 bases are TGCAGCGTTGCAAATCTGACAGGGGGCAATCAGCCCCAGCATTTT.

The chain uses TRBV5-5 and TRBJ2-2; D remains unclear. CDR1 SGHKS and CDR2 YYEKEE come from the germline V gene (reference sequence). Trimming shortened V by 2 bases and J by 5 bases, and 7 bases separated the two germline ends. The length of the CDR3 is 13 residues. CDR3 coding DNA: TGTGCCAGCAGCTTTACATCGACCGGGGAGCTGTTTTTT. It codes for CASSFTSTGELFF.

The rearrangement joins TRBV25-1 to TRBJ2-7; D is possibly TRBD2 (7 bases). Germline-derived CDR1 and CDR2 are MGHDK and SYGVNS. This CDR3 spans 13 amino acids. Trimming stripped 7 bases from V and 2 bases from J, with 12 bases between. CDR3 in amino acids: CASNGGGPYEQYF. For the CDR3, the DNA is TGTGCCAGCAATGGGGGGGGGCCCTACGAGCAGTACTTC.

The V call is TRBV24-1, the J call TRBJ2-1; weak D call: TRBD1 (6 bases). Trimming stripped 4 bases from V and 0 bases from J, with 15 bases between. CDR3 length: 17 residues. Germline V gene data show CDR1 as KGHDR and CDR2 as SFDVKD. The CDR3: CATSDTGTLSSYNEQFF. The CDR3, as DNA: TGTGCCACCAGTGACACCGGGACATTGAGCTCCTACAATGAGCAGTTCTTC.

V and J are TRBV20-1 and TRBJ2-3; 9 nucleotides agree with TRBD1. Germline V lookup: CDR1 DFQATT, CDR2 SNEGSKA (reference sequence). Trimming took 7 bases from V and 3 from J; bases not matched to a gene: 5. This CDR3 has 13 residues. CDR3 DNA: TGCAGTGGGGACAGGGCGATAACAGATACGCAGTATTTT. It encodes CSGDRAITDTQYF.

V and J are TRBV24-1 and TRBJ1-2, with D unresolved. Trimming stripped 5 bases from V and 4 bases from J, with 10 bases between. Germline V gives CDR1 KGHDR, CDR2 SFDVKD. The CDR3 length is 13 residues. Here the CDR3 DNA reads TGTGCCACCAGTGGTCCGGAGGGCTATGGCTACACCTTC. Its protein product is CATSGPEGYGYTF.

This clonotype was detected a few times. V and J are TRBV20-1 and TRBJ2-7; D perhaps matches TRBD1 (5 bases). Trimming left V 5 bases short and J 0 bases short, with 14 bases between. The CDR3 contains 14 residues. Per germline, CDR1 DFQATT and CDR2 SNEGSKA (reference sequence). CDR3 in amino acids: CSASSGMFSYEQYF. The CDR3 nucleotides read TGCAGTGCTTCGTCAGGGATGTTCTCCTACGAGCAGTACTTC.